One and the same sample provided the 18 T cell receptor beta chains below, sequenced in a study of T cell repertoires in cytomegalovirus infection. TCRdb itself ran the reads through MiXCR, one entry per CDR3 protein. The table has 200,000 to 250,000 distinct CDR3 sequences, about 20% seen once. The sequencing sample was made of CD8+ T cells from PBMCs. Receptors originate from a human donor in good health (CMV status not recorded). Some clones in this sample may be carry-over from other donors' samples.

This clonotype was observed many times. The rearrangement uses TRBV7-6 and TRBJ2-1, with 8 bases fitting TRBD2. V shed 3 bases and J 5 bases; nucleotides not matched to a gene: 3. The CDR3 has 14 residues. Germline CDR1 and CDR2: SGHVS and FNYEAQ. The chain's CDR3 is CASSLRAGDNEQFF. CDR3 in DNA: TGTGCCAGCAGCTTGAGAGCGGGAGACAATGAGCAGTTCTTC.

This clonotype showed up just a few times. This chain links TRBV6-2 or TRBV6-3 with TRBJ2-1; no clear D. V was shortened by 4 bases and J by 0 bases, with 19 bases between the two germline ends. Germline values: CDR1 MNHEY, CDR2 SVGEGT. The length of the CDR3 is 18 residues. The CDR3, as DNA: TGTGCCAGCAGTTTTGACTCGTTATCCGAGAGCTCCTACAATGAGCAGTTCTTC. This encodes CASSFDSLSESSYNEQFF.

This clonotype has a count of ten or more. This chain connects TRBV7-2 to TRBJ1-3; D uncertain. Per germline, CDR1 SGHTA and CDR2 FQGNSA. The CDR3 has 14 residues. V gave up 5 bases and J gave up 0 bases, with 8 bases separating them. For the CDR3, the DNA is TGTGCCAGCAGCCCCGGAACCTCTGGAAACACCATATATTTT. This codes for CASSPGTSGNTIYF.

This sequence joins TRBV2 and TRBJ1-1; the D is unclear. The CDR3 length is 17 residues. The ends were cut back, 0 bases at V and 1 base at J, with 15 bases in the middle. Germline assignment: CDR1 SNHLY and CDR2 FYNNEI. CDR3 in amino acids: CASSEALGSGENTEAFF. The CDR3 DNA sequence: TGTGCCAGCAGTGAAGCGCTTGGGAGTGGGGAGAACACTGAAGCTTTCTTT.

The V gene is TRBV20-1, the J gene TRBJ1-1; 7 nucleotides align to TRBD1. The length of the CDR3 is 14 residues. J gave up 4 bases and V 5 bases, and 10 bases lay outside the gene matches. Germline assignment: CDR1 DFQATT and CDR2 SNEGSKA (reference sequence). The CDR3, as DNA: TGCAGTGCTCCCTCGGGACAGATGAGCACTGAAGCTTTCTTT. It yields the protein CSAPSGQMSTEAFF.

The rearrangement joins TRBV7-6 to TRBJ2-3, with a tentative D call TRBD2 (5 bases). V dropped 0 bases and J dropped 4 bases, with 8 bases sitting between them. The CDR3 consists of 14 residues. Germline V lookup: CDR1 SGHVS, CDR2 FNYEAQ. CDR3 nucleotides: TGTGCCAGCAGCTTAGCCCGGGATGCAGATACGCAGTATTTT. Translating gives CASSLARDADTQYF. Filled out from reference TRBV7-6 and TRBJ2-3, the complete variable domain reads GAGVSQSPRYKVTKRGQDVALRCDPISGHVSLYWYRQALGQGPEFLTYFNYEAQQDKSGLPNDRFSAERPEGSISTLTIQRTEQRDSAMYRCASSLARDADTQYFGPGTRLTVL.

This rearrangement joins TRBV28 to TRBJ1-1; possibly TRBD1 for D (5 bases). The germline V gene has CDR1 MDHEN and CDR2 SYDVKM. V lost 3 bases to trimming and J lost 6 bases, with 11 bases between them. The CDR3 consists of 13 residues. The CDR3 DNA is TGTGCCAGCAGTTTCGTAGGGGCCTCTGAAGCTTTCTTT. Translated, it gives CASSFVGASEAFF.

The V gene is TRBV7-9, the J gene TRBJ2-7; D assignment may be TRBD1 or TRBD2 (6 bases each). Per the germline V gene, CDR1 is SEHNR and CDR2 is FQNEAQ (reference sequence). This CDR3 is 15 amino acids long. V dropped 6 bases and J dropped 5 bases, with 20 bases sitting between them. The CDR3 DNA sequence: TGTGCCAGCAGTTGGGGGGCAGGGGTCGAAAACGAGCAGTACTTC. Protein sequence: CASSWGAGVENEQYF.

This clonotype was seen a few times. The CDR3 region is CASSHHREVEYQETQYF. The CDR3 region has the DNA TGTGCCAGCAGTCACCACAGGGAGGTGGAGTACCAAGAGACCCAGTACTTC. The chain uses TRBV28 and TRBJ2-5; D tentatively fits TRBD1 or TRBD2 (6 bases each). Per germline, CDR1 MDHEN and CDR2 SYDVKM. The CDR3 has 17 residues. The V and J ends lost 5 bases and 0 bases respectively, with 19 bases between them.

This rearrangement joins TRBV28 to TRBJ2-7, with TRBD2 as a possible D gene (6 bases). This CDR3 has 12 residues. The V and J ends lost 6 bases and 0 bases respectively, with 6 bases between them. Germline values: CDR1 MDHEN, CDR2 SYDVKM. The CDR3 loop reads CASRDYSYEQYF. CDR3 nucleotides: TGTGCCAGCAGGGACTACTCCTACGAGCAGTACTTC.

In its sample, this clonotype was seen a few times. The chain's CDR3 is CASTFLRRDPGTQYF. Here the CDR3 DNA reads TGCGCCAGCACCTTTCTCCGGAGGGATCCAGGGACCCAGTACTTC. The rearrangement uses TRBV23-1 and TRBJ2-5, with D possibly being TRBD2 (6 bases). TRBV23-1 is an ORF, with its function uncertain. The CDR3 totals 15 residues. Trimming removed 7 bases at V and 7 bases at J, with 22 bases between.

The chain employs TRBV29-1 and TRBJ2-3; 8 bases match TRBD2. Germline CDR1 is SQVTM and CDR2 is ANQGSEA. The CDR3 runs to 16 residues. The junction had 15 bases not matched to a gene; V was cut back by 2 bases and J by 8 bases. The CDR3 DNA reads as TGCAGCGTTGAAATTAGCGGGGCTCACCGACCAGGTACGCAGTATTTT. Residues: CSVEISGAHRPGTQYF.

This clonotype has at least ten counts. CDR3 nucleotides: TGTGCCAGCAGCTTAGTGGGTGGGGGTGGTGTCCACGAGCAGTACTTC. Amino acid sequence: CASSLVGGGGVHEQYF. The V and J genes are TRBV7-2 and TRBJ2-7; D is possibly TRBD1 or TRBD2 (5 bases each). Germline CDR1 reads SGHTA; CDR2 reads FQGNSA. V lost 1 base and J lost 5, with 18 bases in between. This CDR3 is built from 16 residues.

The CDR3 DNA reads as TGTGCCAGCAGTTTGGATCCGGGACAGCAAGCTTTCTTT. It codes for CASSLDPGQQAFF. This chain uses TRBV6-4 with TRBJ1-1; 7 nucleotides match TRBD1. The V segment lost 5 bases and the J segment 9 bases; nucleotides outside the gene matches: 9. The germline V gene encodes CDR1 MRHNA and CDR2 SNTAGT. This CDR3 has 13 residues.

This chain links TRBV28 with TRBJ2-7; TRBD1 aligns across 9 bases. V gave up 2 bases and J gave up 6 bases; unmatched junction bases: 14. The length of the CDR3 is 17 residues. CDR1 is MDHEN, CDR2 SYDVKM, per germline. The CDR3 spells CASSLATGTGIGIEQYF. For the CDR3, the DNA is TGTGCCAGCAGTTTAGCTACCGGGACAGGGATAGGCATCGAGCAGTACTTC.

This chain links TRBV7-3 with TRBJ2-1, with TRBD2 identical over 9 bases. With V trimmed by 1 base and J by 6 bases, 4 bases remained unmatched. The CDR3 is 15 residues long. Germline loops: CDR1 SGHTA, CDR2 FQGTGA. CDR3: CASSLIAGGFNEQFF. The CDR3 DNA follows: TGTGCCAGCAGCTTAATTGCGGGGGGGTTCAATGAGCAGTTCTTC.

This chain uses TRBV28 with TRBJ2-2; TRBD2 agrees at 9 bases. Losses at the gene ends were 3 bases for V and 4 bases for J; bases not matched to a gene: 6. The CDR3 covers 16 residues. Germline CDR1 is MDHEN and CDR2 is SYDVKM. The CDR3 DNA reads as TGTGCCAGCAGTTTTATTAGCGGGGGTATCACCGGGGAGCTGTTTTTT. It is translated as CASSFISGGITGELFF.

This clonotype was detected only once. This chain links TRBV12-3 or TRBV12-4 with TRBJ2-2; D may be TRBD1 (5 bases). V lost 3 bases, J lost 5 bases, and 13 bases lay in between. The CDR3 is 15 residues long. CDR3 sequence: CASSLLSDITGELFF. The CDR3 DNA sequence: TGTGCCAGCAGTTTGTTATCGGACATTACCGGGGAGCTGTTTTTT.